The 17 T cell receptor beta chains presented below share a single source sample, sequenced in a study of early T cells in non-severe SARS-CoV-2 infection. TCRdb re-called the 5' RACE reads through MiXCR, storing one row per CDR3 protein. The data show 50,000 to 75,000 distinct CDR3 sequences, with 7% to 10% seen just once and 13% held by the top ten. The specimen comprised whole blood, sampled at baseline. The receptor set was obtained from an adult who was a healthcare worker with PCR-confirmed SARS-CoV-2 infection or an uninfected control (not recorded which).

The V and J genes are TRBV21-1 and TRBJ1-1; TRBD1 is the table's D call and was not checked against the DNA. TRBV21-1 is a documented pseudogene. The CDR3 loop spans 15 amino acids. The CDR3 reads CASSRTGGLNTEAFF. The CDR3 DNA sequence: TGTGCCAGCAGCCGGACAGGGGGTCTGAACACTGAAGCTTTCTTT.

The V call is TRBV5-4, the J call TRBJ2-2, with D possibly TRBD1 on 5 matching bases. This CDR3 has 15 amino acids. Germline V gives CDR1 SGHNT, CDR2 YYREEE (reference sequence). Trimming left V 7 bases short and J 0 bases short, with 13 bases between. The CDR3 DNA reads as TGTGCCAGCTCTAAGGGGCGGACGAACACCGGGGAGCTGTTTTTT. Protein: CASSKGRTNTGELFF.

J is TRBJ2-1 and V is TRBV7-2; 8 positions agree with TRBD1. V trimming: 4 bases; J trimming: 10 bases; junction bases outside the gene matches: 3. The CDR3 sequence is 12 residues long. From germline, CDR1 is SGHTA and CDR2 FQGNSA. The CDR3 DNA is TGTGCCAGCAGCTCGCGGACAGGGGAGCAGTTCTTC. Translation gives CASSSRTGEQFF.

This clonotype was detected many times. As DNA, the CDR3 is TGTGCCAGCAGTCCCCACGACAGGACAAATGAAGCTTTCTTT. It translates to CASSPHDRTNEAFF. The J gene is TRBJ1-1, the V gene TRBV6-5; D possibly corresponds to TRBD1 (6 bases). The CDR3 has 14 residues. Germline CDR1 MNHEY, CDR2 SVGAGI. Trimming stripped 5 bases from V and 7 bases from J, with 17 bases between.

The J gene is TRBJ2-1, the V gene TRBV6-5; D gene ambiguous. The CDR3 length is 19 residues. V lost 0 bases to trimming and J lost 0 bases, with 18 bases between them. Germline CDR1 is MNHEY and CDR2 is SVGAGI. In DNA, the CDR3 is TGTGCCAGCAGTTACTCTGGAATGACGTGGGTGAGCTCCTACAATGAGCAGTTCTTC. It is translated as CASSYSGMTWVSSYNEQFF.

The chain is built from TRBV7-8 and TRBJ2-5; 15 positions agree with TRBD2. The V segment lost 5 bases and the J segment 5 bases; nucleotides outside the gene matches: 9. In germline, CDR1 is SGHVS, CDR2 FQNEAQ. CDR3 length: 17 amino acids. CDR3 sequence reads: CASSPRTSGRAGETQYF. The CDR3 region has the DNA TGTGCCAGCAGCCCCCGGACTAGCGGGAGGGCGGGGGAGACCCAGTACTTC.

This clonotype was found many times. V is TRBV6-1 and J is TRBJ2-1, with 10 bases aligning to TRBD2. Losses at the gene ends were 6 bases for V and 2 bases for J; bases not matched to a gene: 4. This CDR3 region has 15 residues. In germline, CDR1 is MNHNS, CDR2 SASEGT. The CDR3 loop reads CASRSGRVPYNEQFF. CDR3 DNA sequence: TGTGCCAGCAGGAGCGGGAGGGTCCCCTACAATGAGCAGTTCTTC.

The chain carries TRBV5-1 and TRBJ1-4; no clear D. Deletions cut 0 bases from V and 5 bases from J, with 11 bases between. The CDR3 covers 15 residues. Germline assignment: CDR1 SGHRS and CDR2 YFSETQ. DNA for the CDR3: TGCGCCAGCAGCTTGGCCGGCGGTAGAAATGAAAAACTGTTTTTT. Its protein is CASSLAGGRNEKLFF. Full variable domain (missing parts from reference TRBV5-1 and TRBJ1-4): KAGVTQTPRYLIKTRGQQVTLSCSPISGHRSVSWYQQTPGQGLQFLFEYFSETQRNKGNFPGRFSGRQFSNSRSEMNVSTLELGDSALYLCASSLAGGRNEKLFFGSGTQLSVL.

The chain employs TRBV19 and TRBJ2-5, with 8 bases lining up with TRBD2. Germline trimming cut 1 base from V and 4 bases from J; bases unmatched to any gene: 11. This CDR3 comprises 17 residues. Germline loops: CDR1 LNHDA, CDR2 SQIVND (reference sequence). CDR3 sequence reads: CASSIVLSGGPRETQYF. CDR3 DNA sequence: TGTGCCAGTAGTATAGTTCTCTCGGGAGGGCCCCGAGAGACCCAGTACTTC.

By frequency in the sample, this clonotype is medium-sized. The V call is TRBV7-8, the J call TRBJ2-3, with 8 bases lining up with TRBD2. In germline, CDR1 is SGHVS, CDR2 FQNEAQ. V dropped 2 bases and J dropped 4; count of bases not matched to a gene: 8. The CDR3 length is 16 residues. Here the CDR3 reads CASSLITGLAADTQYF. The CDR3 DNA is TGTGCCAGCAGCTTAATTACAGGACTAGCTGCAGATACGCAGTATTTT.

In its sample, this clonotype was seen a few times. The chain employs TRBV3-1 and TRBJ2-1, with 13 positions matching TRBD2. The CDR3 has 15 amino acids. Germline V CDR1 and CDR2: LGHDT, YNNKEL (reference sequence). Losses at the gene ends were 4 bases for V and 7 bases for J; bases not matched to a gene: 4. The CDR3 bases are TGTGCCAGCAGCCGTGGACTAGCGGGAGCTAATGAGCAGTTCTTC. Residues: CASSRGLAGANEQFF.

This clonotype has more than one count but fewer than ten. J is TRBJ2-3 and V is TRBV7-9; TRBD2 agrees at 10 bases. The trim removed 2 bases at V and 5 bases at J, leaving 10 bases unmatched. CDR1 and CDR2 (germline): SEHNR, FQNEAQ (reference sequence). The CDR3 is 17 residues long. CDR3 sequence: CASSLISGRVYGDTQYF. In nucleotides, the CDR3 is TGTGCCAGCAGCTTAATCAGCGGGAGGGTGTATGGAGATACGCAGTATTTT.

This clonotype has ten or more counts. The chain uses TRBV5-1 and TRBJ2-5, with TRBD1 identical over 9 bases. There are 17 residues in the CDR3. The J segment lost 2 bases and the V segment lost 0 bases, leaving 8 bases of the junction unmatched. Looked up from germline, CDR1 is SGHRS and CDR2 is YFSETQ. CDR3 nucleotides: TGCGCCAGCAGCTTGGACCGGAGCGACAGGGGGCAAGAGACCCAGTACTTC. It translates to CASSLDRSDRGQETQYF. Drawing the rest from reference TRBV5-1 and TRBJ2-5, the complete variable domain is KAGVTQTPRYLIKTRGQQVTLSCSPISGHRSVSWYQQTPGQGLQFLFEYFSETQRNKGNFPGRFSGRQFSNSRSEMNVSTLELGDSALYLCASSLDRSDRGQETQYFGPGTRLLVL.

V and J are TRBV5-5 and TRBJ1-1; 7 bases are a match to TRBD1. The CDR3 runs 13 residues. The junction had 5 bases not matched to a gene; V was cut back by 4 bases and J by 5 bases. Germline CDR1 is SGHKS and CDR2 is YYEKEE (reference sequence). The CDR3 spells CASSPGGQTEAFF. The DNA for the CDR3 is TGTGCCAGCAGCCCAGGGGGTCAGACTGAAGCTTTCTTT.

The V call is TRBV7-3, the J call TRBJ2-2; a possible D gene is TRBD2 (6 bases). The V gene lost 3 bases and the J gene lost 1 base, with 9 bases spanning the gap. This CDR3 region has 15 residues. Germline CDR1 reads SGHTA; CDR2 reads FQGTGA. This CDR3 reads CASSLRRENTGELFF. As DNA, the CDR3 is TGTGCCAGCAGCTTGAGGCGGGAGAACACCGGGGAGCTGTTTTTT.

This chain links TRBV19 with TRBJ2-7; the match to TRBD2 covers 14 bases. V was pared by 3 bases and J by 1 base, with 5 bases of the junction left unmatched. The CDR3 has 17 residues. Germline assignment: CDR1 LNHDA and CDR2 SQIVND (reference sequence). The CDR3 sequence is CASSIGGLAGASYEQYF. CDR3 in DNA: TGTGCCAGTAGTATCGGGGGACTAGCGGGAGCGTCCTACGAGCAGTACTTC.

This clonotype was recorded at least ten times. This sequence joins TRBV20-1 and TRBJ1-6; no clear D gene. Looked up from germline, CDR1 is DFQATT and CDR2 is SNEGSKA (reference sequence). The CDR3 covers 13 residues. Trimming took 7 bases from V and 9 from J, leaving 16 bases between them. CDR3 in amino acids: CSVVRIGGSPLHF. Here the CDR3 DNA reads TGCAGTGTGGTCCGGATTGGCGGTTCACCCCTCCACTTT.